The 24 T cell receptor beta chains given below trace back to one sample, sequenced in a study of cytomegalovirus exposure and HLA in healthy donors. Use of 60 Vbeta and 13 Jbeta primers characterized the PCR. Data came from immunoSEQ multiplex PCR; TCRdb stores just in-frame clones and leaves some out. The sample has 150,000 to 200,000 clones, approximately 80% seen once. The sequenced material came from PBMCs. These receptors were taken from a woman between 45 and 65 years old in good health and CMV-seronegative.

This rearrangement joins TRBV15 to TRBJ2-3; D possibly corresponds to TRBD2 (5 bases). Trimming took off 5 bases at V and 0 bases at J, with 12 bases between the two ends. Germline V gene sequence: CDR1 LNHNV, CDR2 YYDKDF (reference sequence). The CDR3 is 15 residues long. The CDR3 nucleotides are TGTGCCACCAGCTCAACGGGGTCTAGCACAGATACGCAGTATTTT. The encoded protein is CATSSTGSSTDTQYF.

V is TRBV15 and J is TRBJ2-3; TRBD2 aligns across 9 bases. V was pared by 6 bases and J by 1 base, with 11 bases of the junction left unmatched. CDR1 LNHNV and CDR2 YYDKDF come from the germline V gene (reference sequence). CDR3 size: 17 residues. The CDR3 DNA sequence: TGTGCCACCAGTGTCACAGCGGGAGGTTTTGGCACAGATACGCAGTATTTT. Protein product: CATSVTAGGFGTDTQYF.

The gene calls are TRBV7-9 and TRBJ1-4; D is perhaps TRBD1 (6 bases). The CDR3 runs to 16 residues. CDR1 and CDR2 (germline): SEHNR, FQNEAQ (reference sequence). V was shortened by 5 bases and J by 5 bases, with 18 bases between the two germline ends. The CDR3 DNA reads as TGTGCCAGCAGCCCGACCTGGGGAGGGGGAAATGAAAAACTGTTTTTT. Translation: CASSPTWGGGNEKLFF.

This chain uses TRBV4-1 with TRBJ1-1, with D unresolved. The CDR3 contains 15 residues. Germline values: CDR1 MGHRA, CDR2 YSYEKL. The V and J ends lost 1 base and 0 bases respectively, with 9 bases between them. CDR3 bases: TGCGCCAGCAGCCAAGGAGGCAGATTGAACACTGAAGCTTTCTTT. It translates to CASSQGGRLNTEAFF.

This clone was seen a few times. CDR3 residues: CASSLSITGSQSDTQYF. The DNA for the CDR3 is TGTGCCAGCAGCTTATCAATTACAGGGTCGCAGTCAGATACGCAGTATTTT. The J gene is TRBJ2-3, the V gene TRBV11-3, with D maybe TRBD1 (6 bases). The CDR3 consists of 17 residues. The ends were cut back, 2 bases at V and 4 bases at J, with 19 bases in the middle. Per germline, CDR1 SGHNT and CDR2 YENEEA.

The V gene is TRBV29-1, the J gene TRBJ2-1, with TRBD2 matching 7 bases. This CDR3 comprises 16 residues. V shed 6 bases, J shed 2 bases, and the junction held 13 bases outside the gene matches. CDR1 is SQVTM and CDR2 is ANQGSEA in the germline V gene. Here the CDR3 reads CSVGGGSREAYNEQFF. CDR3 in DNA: TGCAGCGTGGGGGGAGGGTCGCGTGAGGCCTACAATGAGCAGTTCTTC.

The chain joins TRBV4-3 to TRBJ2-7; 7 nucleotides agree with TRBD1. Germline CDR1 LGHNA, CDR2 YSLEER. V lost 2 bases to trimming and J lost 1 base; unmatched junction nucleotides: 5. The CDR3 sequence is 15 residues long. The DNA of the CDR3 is TGCGCCAGCAGCCAATTGACAGGGAGTTCCTACGAGCAGTACTTC. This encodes CASSQLTGSSYEQYF.

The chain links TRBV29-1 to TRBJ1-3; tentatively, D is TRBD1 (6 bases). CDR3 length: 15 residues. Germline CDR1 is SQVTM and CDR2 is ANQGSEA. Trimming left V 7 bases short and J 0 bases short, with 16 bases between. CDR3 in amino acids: CSALETGNSGNTIYF. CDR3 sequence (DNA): TGCAGCGCACTTGAGACAGGCAACTCTGGAAACACCATATATTTT.

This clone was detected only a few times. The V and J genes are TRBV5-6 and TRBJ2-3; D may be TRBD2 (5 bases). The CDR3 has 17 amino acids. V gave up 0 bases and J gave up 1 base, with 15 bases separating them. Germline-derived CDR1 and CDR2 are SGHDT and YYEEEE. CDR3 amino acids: CASSLAVHPGGTDTQYF. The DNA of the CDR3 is TGTGCCAGCAGCTTGGCGGTCCATCCCGGGGGCACAGATACGCAGTATTTT.

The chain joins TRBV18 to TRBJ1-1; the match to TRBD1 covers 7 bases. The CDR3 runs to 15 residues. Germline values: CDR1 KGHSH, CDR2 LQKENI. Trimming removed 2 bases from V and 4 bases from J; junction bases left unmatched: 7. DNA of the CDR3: TGTGCCAGCTCACCAGGGTTCGGGACAGTCACTGAAGCTTTCTTT. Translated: CASSPGFGTVTEAFF.

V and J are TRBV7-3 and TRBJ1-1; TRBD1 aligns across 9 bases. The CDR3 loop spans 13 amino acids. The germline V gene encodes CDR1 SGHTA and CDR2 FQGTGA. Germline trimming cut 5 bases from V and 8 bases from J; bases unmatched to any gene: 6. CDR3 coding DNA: TGTGCCAGCAGCCGGTCTGGGACAGGGGAAGCTTTCTTT. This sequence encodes CASSRSGTGEAFF.

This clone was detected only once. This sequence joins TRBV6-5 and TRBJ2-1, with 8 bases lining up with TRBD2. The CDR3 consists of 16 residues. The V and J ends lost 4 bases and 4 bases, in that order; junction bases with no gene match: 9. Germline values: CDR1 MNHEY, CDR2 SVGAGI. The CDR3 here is CASSFSGTGTYNEQFF. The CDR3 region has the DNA TGTGCCAGCAGTTTTAGCGGGACGGGAACATACAATGAGCAGTTCTTC.

CDR3: CASSLQGVDTGELFF. CDR3 sequence (DNA): TGTGCCAGCAGCTTGCAGGGTGTTGACACCGGGGAGCTGTTTTTT. The V and J genes are TRBV5-4 and TRBJ2-2; possibly TRBD1 for D (5 bases). The V and J ends lost 1 base and 3 bases respectively, with 10 bases between them. CDR3 size: 15 residues. CDR1 is SGHNT, CDR2 YYREEE, per germline (reference sequence).

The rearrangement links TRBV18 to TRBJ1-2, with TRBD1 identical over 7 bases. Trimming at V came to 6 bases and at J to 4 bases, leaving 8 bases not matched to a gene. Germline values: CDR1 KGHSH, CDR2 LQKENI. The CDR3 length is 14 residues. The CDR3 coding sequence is TGTGCCAGCTCGAGCGAGCAGGGGGTCTATGGCTACACCTTC. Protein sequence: CASSSEQGVYGYTF.

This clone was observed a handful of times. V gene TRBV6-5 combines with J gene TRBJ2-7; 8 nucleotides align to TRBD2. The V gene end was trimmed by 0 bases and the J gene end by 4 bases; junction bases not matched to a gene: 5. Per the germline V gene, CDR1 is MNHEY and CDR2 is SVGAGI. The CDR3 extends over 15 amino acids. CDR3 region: CASSYSPGLEYEQYF. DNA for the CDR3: TGTGCCAGCAGTTACTCGCCGGGACTAGAGTACGAGCAGTACTTC.

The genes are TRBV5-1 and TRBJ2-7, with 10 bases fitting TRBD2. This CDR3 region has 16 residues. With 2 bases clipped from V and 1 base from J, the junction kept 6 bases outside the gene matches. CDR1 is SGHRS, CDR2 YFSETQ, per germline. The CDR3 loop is CASSFSSGSLSYEQYF. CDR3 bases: TGCGCCAGCAGCTTCTCTAGCGGGAGCTTGTCCTACGAGCAGTACTTC.

For the CDR3, the DNA is TGTGCCAGCAGCTTAAGTGGGCGTGGATCCTACGAGCAGTACTTC. It specifies CASSLSGRGSYEQYF. The rearrangement uses TRBV7-2 and TRBJ2-7; D uncertain. V was cut by 2 bases and J by 1 base, with 12 bases left in between. The germline gives CDR1 SGHTA, CDR2 FQGNSA. The CDR3 covers 15 residues.

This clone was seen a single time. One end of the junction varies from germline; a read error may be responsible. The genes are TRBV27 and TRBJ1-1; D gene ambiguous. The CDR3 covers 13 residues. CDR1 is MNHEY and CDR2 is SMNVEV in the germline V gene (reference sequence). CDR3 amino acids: CASSPVAGAEAFF. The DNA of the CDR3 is TGTGCCAGCAGTCCCGTAGCTGGCGCTGAAGCCTTCTTT.

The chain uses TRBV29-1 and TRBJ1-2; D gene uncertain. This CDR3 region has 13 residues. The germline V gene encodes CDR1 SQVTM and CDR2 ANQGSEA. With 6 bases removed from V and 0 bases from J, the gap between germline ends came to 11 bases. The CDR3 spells CSVLGGTNYGYTF. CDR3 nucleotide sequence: TGCAGCGTGCTGGGCGGGACTAACTATGGCTACACCTTC.

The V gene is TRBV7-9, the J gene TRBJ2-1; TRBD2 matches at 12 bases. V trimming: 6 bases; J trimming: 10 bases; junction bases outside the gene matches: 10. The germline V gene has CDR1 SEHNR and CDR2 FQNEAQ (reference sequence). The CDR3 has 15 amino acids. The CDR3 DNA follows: TGTGCCAGCAGTTCTAGCGGGGGGGCCGGGGGAGAGCAGTTCTTC. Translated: CASSSSGGAGGEQFF.

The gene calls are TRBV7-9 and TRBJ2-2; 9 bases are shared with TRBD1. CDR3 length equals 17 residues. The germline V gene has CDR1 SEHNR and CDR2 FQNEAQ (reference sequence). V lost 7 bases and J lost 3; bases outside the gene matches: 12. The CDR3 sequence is CASNEGRTGVYTGELFF. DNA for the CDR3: TGTGCCAGCAACGAAGGGAGGACAGGGGTTTACACCGGGGAGCTGTTTTTT.

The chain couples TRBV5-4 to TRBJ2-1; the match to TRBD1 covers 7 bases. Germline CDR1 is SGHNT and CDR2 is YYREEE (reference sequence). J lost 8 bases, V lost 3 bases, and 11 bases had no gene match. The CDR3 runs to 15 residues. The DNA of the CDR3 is TGTGCCAGCAGCTCATCATTGACAGGGTTGGATGAGCAGTTCTTC. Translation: CASSSSLTGLDEQFF.

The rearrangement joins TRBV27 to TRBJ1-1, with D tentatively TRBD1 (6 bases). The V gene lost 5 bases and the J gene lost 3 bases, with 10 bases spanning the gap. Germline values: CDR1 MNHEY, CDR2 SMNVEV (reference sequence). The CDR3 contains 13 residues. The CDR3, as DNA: TGTGCCAGCAGTGCGACAGGATACACTGAAGCTTTCTTT. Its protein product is CASSATGYTEAFF.

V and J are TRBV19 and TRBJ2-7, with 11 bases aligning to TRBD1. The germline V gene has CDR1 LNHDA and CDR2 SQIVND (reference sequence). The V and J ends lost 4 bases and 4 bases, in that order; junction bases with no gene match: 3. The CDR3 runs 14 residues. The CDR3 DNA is TGTGCCAGTAGTAGGACAGGGGGCGTATACGAGCAGTACTTC. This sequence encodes CASSRTGGVYEQYF.